These 21 T cell receptor beta chains originate from one sample sequenced in a study of T cells in Graves' hyperthyroidism and ophthalmopathy. RNA transcripts were the template for amplifying TCR beta CDR3 regions. TCR CDR3 regions were first amplified by RT-PCR with HTBI primers. A single record per CDR3 protein comes from TCRdb applying MiXCR to the multiplex PCR reads. The repertoire holds roughly 700,000 distinct CDR3 sequences, with around 13% as singletons. The sequenced sample was blood. All receptors derive from a woman in her late teens or twenties with Graves' hyperthyroidism.

This clonotype appeared a single time. The V and J genes are TRBV6-2 or TRBV6-3 and TRBJ2-7; D may be TRBD2 (6 bases). Germline CDR1 is MNHEY and CDR2 is SVGEGT. Trimming removed 0 bases from V and 7 bases from J, with 16 bases in between. The CDR3 runs 15 residues. CDR3 sequence (DNA): TGTGCCAGCAGTTACTCGAGAGGGAGGCGGAGAGAGCAGTACTTC. Protein product: CASSYSRGRRREQYF.

V gene TRBV4-2 combines with J gene TRBJ1-1; TRBD1 aligns across 8 bases. V trimming: 3 bases; J trimming: 1 base; junction bases outside the gene matches: 7. The V gene's germline CDR1 is LGHNA and CDR2 YNFKEQ. The CDR3 spans 16 residues. The CDR3 coding sequence is TGTGCCAGCAGCCACCTGGACAGGGATGAGAACACTGAAGCTTTCTTT. Residues: CASSHLDRDENTEAFF.

The V gene is TRBV27, the J gene TRBJ2-7; D call uncertain. CDR1 MNHEY and CDR2 SMNVEV come from the germline V gene (reference sequence). CDR3 length: 13 residues. Trimming pared 4 bases from V and 4 bases from J, leaving 11 bases between. CDR3 amino acids: CASSWADKYEQYF. In nucleotides, the CDR3 is TGTGCCAGCAGTTGGGCAGATAAGTACGAGCAGTACTTC.

This clonotype was recorded a few times. Germline is not matched at one junction end, which may reflect a read error. V and J are TRBV4-3 and TRBJ2-3, with 7 bases aligning to TRBD1. Germline V gene lookup returns CDR1 LGHNA and CDR2 YSLEER. This CDR3 has 14 amino acids. CDR3 residues: CANSSRQGADTQYF. For the CDR3, the DNA is TGCGCCAACAGCTCCCGGCAGGGGGCAGATACGCAGTATTTT.

In its sample, this clonotype was seen many times. V gene TRBV13 combines with J gene TRBJ2-7, with TRBD1 identical over 9 bases. The CDR3 is made up of 16 amino acids. Germline assignment: CDR1 PRHDT and CDR2 FYEKMQ (reference sequence). V gave up 4 bases and J gave up 5 bases; unmatched junction bases: 12. As DNA, the CDR3 is TGTGCCAGCAGCTACCCCTCAGGGGACAGGGCGAACGAGCAGTACTTC. Its translation: CASSYPSGDRANEQYF.

The table lists this clonotype with many counts. The genes are TRBV12-3 or TRBV12-4 and TRBJ2-2, with D unresolved. The CDR3 totals 13 residues. V was shortened by 0 bases and J by 7 bases, with 6 bases between the two germline ends. This CDR3 is CASSLAGVGELFF. CDR3 nucleotide sequence: TGTGCCAGCAGTTTAGCAGGTGTCGGGGAGCTGTTTTTT.

This clonotype was recorded at least ten times. The rearrangement uses TRBV30 and TRBJ1-3; D not certain. The V end was cut by 3 bases, the J end by 0 bases, with 15 bases between. Germline V gene sequence: CDR1 GTSNPN, CDR2 SVGIG (reference sequence). The CDR3 totals 16 residues. Here the CDR3 reads CAWRGRTVTSGNTIYF. The DNA of the CDR3 is TGTGCCTGGAGGGGGAGGACGGTAACCTCTGGAAACACCATATATTTT.

The chain combines TRBV18 with TRBJ2-2; D might be TRBD2 (5 bases). Germline values: CDR1 KGHSH, CDR2 LQKENI. The CDR3 runs 16 residues. V was trimmed by 4 bases and J by 6 bases, leaving 18 bases between them. The CDR3 sequence is CASSRRTSAESGELFF. The CDR3 bases are TGTGCCAGCTCACGGAGGACTTCCGCTGAATCCGGGGAGCTGTTTTTT.

This clonotype was detected many times. The V gene is TRBV7-9, the J gene TRBJ2-7; 7 nucleotides line up with TRBD1. V dropped 5 bases and J dropped 3; count of bases not matched to a gene: 10. The CDR3 extends over 15 amino acids. CDR1 and CDR2 from the germline V gene are SEHNR and FQNEAQ (reference sequence). The CDR3 nucleotides read TGTGCCAGCAGCCGAGGGACAGCCTCCTACTACGAGCAGTACTTC. Translating gives CASSRGTASYYEQYF.

The DNA of the CDR3 is TGTGCCAGCAGCTTAGCGTGGGGTTCCGGCTCCTACGAGCAGTACTTC. It encodes CASSLAWGSGSYEQYF. This chain connects TRBV7-8 to TRBJ2-7, with D unresolved. With 0 bases removed from V and 0 bases from J, the gap between germline ends came to 12 bases. This CDR3 region has 16 residues. Per the germline V gene, CDR1 is SGHVS and CDR2 is FQNEAQ.

This clonotype was seen repeatedly, ten times or more. The chain employs TRBV19 and TRBJ1-4; 7 positions match TRBD1. The V segment lost 4 bases and the J segment 3 bases; nucleotides outside the gene matches: 5. The germline CDR1 and CDR2 sequences are LNHDA and SQIVND (reference sequence). CDR3 length: 15 residues. For the CDR3, the DNA is TGTGCCAGTAGTACCTCCGGGACAGCTAATGAAAAACTGTTTTTT. Amino acid sequence: CASSTSGTANEKLFF.

This clonotype was observed at least ten times. The chain has TRBV6-2 or TRBV6-3 and TRBJ1-5; 8 bases align to TRBD1. Germline loops: CDR1 MNHEY, CDR2 SVGEGT. Trimming removed 6 bases from V and 3 bases from J; junction bases left unmatched: 7. The CDR3 runs 15 residues. CDR3 nucleotides: TGTGCCAGCAGGGACGGACAGGGCAACAATCAGCCCCAGCATTTT. Translation gives CASRDGQGNNQPQHF.

This clonotype was detected a few times. The chain couples TRBV20-1 to TRBJ2-7; D tentatively reads TRBD1 or TRBD2 (7 bases each). Between the trimmed V and J ends, which lost 6 bases and 3 bases, there was a span of 18 bases. The CDR3 is made up of 14 amino acids. The V gene's germline CDR1 is DFQATT and CDR2 SNEGSKA (reference sequence). In DNA, the CDR3 is TGCAGTGCCATCCAGGGGGGGTCGGACTACGAGCAGTACTTC. Translation gives CSAIQGGSDYEQYF.

The chain combines TRBV4-3 with TRBJ1-2; D possibly corresponds to TRBD1 (5 bases). Trimming shortened V by 5 bases and J by 8 bases, and 21 bases separated the two germline ends. Germline V CDR1 and CDR2: LGHNA, YSLEER. The length of the CDR3 is 15 residues. Written as DNA, the CDR3 is TGCGCCAGCAGCTTCCGAGGGGTTCGAAGTCAGGGCTACACCTTC. Its translation is CASSFRGVRSQGYTF.

The CDR3 reads CSGYIAKNIQYF. In DNA form, the CDR3 reads TGCAGCGGGTACATCGCCAAAAACATTCAGTACTTC. The chain couples TRBV29-1 to TRBJ2-4; D is unresolved. Germline CDR1 and CDR2: SQVTM and ANQGSEA. This CDR3 has 12 residues. Trimming took 7 bases from V and 1 from J, leaving 8 bases between them.

This clonotype was detected only a few times. The chain links TRBV6-5 to TRBJ2-7; D is undetermined. The CDR3 has 16 residues. Germline V gene data show CDR1 as MNHEY and CDR2 as SVGAGI. V was clipped by 0 bases and J by 7 bases, with 19 bases between them. The CDR3 loop is CASSYSGESPSREQYF. The CDR3 nucleotides are TGTGCCAGCAGTTACTCGGGCGAGAGCCCTTCTCGGGAGCAGTACTTC.

This sequence joins TRBV6-2 or TRBV6-3 and TRBJ1-1; D gene unclear. Looked up from germline, CDR1 is MNHEY and CDR2 is SVGEGT. V gave up 6 bases and J gave up 0 bases, with 8 bases separating them. The CDR3 contains 13 residues. The CDR3 DNA sequence: TGTGCCAGCAGGCCGTGGATGAACACTGAAGCTTTCTTT. This encodes CASRPWMNTEAFF.

With regard to this clonotype: A junction boundary mismatches the germline segment, possibly from a read error. The chain is built from TRBV13 and TRBJ2-1; the D call may be TRBD1 or TRBD2 (5 bases each). Germline V gene sequence: CDR1 PRHDT, CDR2 FYEKMQ (reference sequence). The CDR3 has 15 amino acids. Here the CDR3 DNA reads TGTGCCAGCAGCTTGGAAGGGTCGGGGCACAATAAGCAGTTCTTC. Its translation: CASSLEGSGHNKQFF.

This clonotype was recorded many times. The J gene is TRBJ2-1, the V gene TRBV14, with 10 nucleotides matching TRBD1. Germline lookup yields CDR1 SGHDN and CDR2 FVKESK. The CDR3 consists of 15 residues. The ends lost 6 bases at V and 6 bases at J; junction bases unmatched: 8. CDR3 protein: CASSRDRGRGNEQFF. CDR3 DNA: TGTGCCAGCAGTCGCGACAGGGGGCGCGGCAATGAGCAGTTCTTC.

This clonotype was detected many times. The chain links TRBV30 to TRBJ2-5; 7 bases fit TRBD2. Looked up from germline, CDR1 is GTSNPN and CDR2 is SVGIG (reference sequence). There are 15 residues in the CDR3. J was trimmed by 0 bases and V by 1 base; bases with no gene match: 5. CDR3 protein: CAWSASGTYQETQYF. For the CDR3, the DNA is TGTGCCTGGAGTGCTAGCGGAACGTACCAAGAGACCCAGTACTTC.

This clonotype was detected ten times or more. This chain links TRBV20-1 with TRBJ1-1; TRBD1 agrees at 7 bases. CDR3 length: 12 amino acids. V gave up 4 bases and J gave up 5 bases; unmatched junction bases: 4. The germline gives CDR1 DFQATT, CDR2 SNEGSKA (reference sequence). CDR3 sequence reads: CSATQGDTEAFF. CDR3 DNA: TGCAGTGCTACTCAGGGGGATACTGAAGCTTTCTTT.